The table lists the clone carrying this T cell receptor (beta chain) with many counts. TCRdb called the 5' RACE reads again in MiXCR, with one record for every CDR3 protein. The table shows about 390,000 distinct CDR3 sequences, with approximately 8.8% occurring only once. This entry is derived from a study of identical twins. The sequenced sample was naive T cells sorted from blood. This sequence originates from a woman between 50 and 59 years old in good health.

Here the CDR3 reads CASSPVGGNTDTQYF. The DNA for the CDR3 is TGTGCCAGCAGTCCCGTCGGAGGGAACACAGATACGCAGTATTTT. The chain combines TRBV6-2 or TRBV6-3 with TRBJ2-3; D might be TRBD2 (6 bases). The CDR3 contains 15 residues. The V and J ends lost 5 bases and 2 bases respectively, with 14 bases between them. Germline-derived CDR1 and CDR2 are MNHEY and SVGEGT.